One sample yielded the 22 T cell receptor beta chains listed below, sequenced in a study of blood T cell repertoires in COVID-19. Here immunoSEQ multiplex PCR was the method, and the copy in TCRdb shows in-frame clones only, minus some. This sample has roughly 250,000 clones, with around nine tenths found just once. Sequencing was performed on PBMCs or T cells enriched from blood (not recorded which). These receptors originate from a man aged 40-49 years who had recovered from COVID-19.

The rearrangement joins TRBV27 to TRBJ1-1; D call uncertain. Germline V gene lookup returns CDR1 MNHEY and CDR2 SMNVEV (reference sequence). Between the trimmed V and J ends, which lost 3 bases and 0 bases, there was a span of 14 bases. The CDR3 sequence is 16 residues long. CDR3 protein: CASSFSPLSVNTEAFF. CDR3 DNA: TGTGCCAGCAGTTTTTCCCCTTTGTCTGTGAACACTGAAGCTTTCTTT.

This chain links TRBV5-1 with TRBJ1-3, with D possibly TRBD1 on 6 matching bases. The CDR3 is 14 residues long. Trimming removed 4 bases from V and 3 bases from J, with 11 bases in between. Germline CDR1 is SGHRS and CDR2 is YFSETQ. As DNA, the CDR3 is TGCGCCAGCAGCCCTACAGGGTTTGGAAACACCATATATTTT. It translates to CASSPTGFGNTIYF.

The chain carries TRBV7-7 and TRBJ2-7; no definite D call. V was cut by 5 bases and J by 2 bases, with 16 bases left in between. The CDR3 is made up of 15 amino acids. Germline values: CDR1 SSHAT, CDR2 FNYEAQ (reference sequence). The CDR3 spells CASSPTLSPPYEQYF. CDR3 sequence (DNA): TGTGCCAGCAGCCCAACCCTTAGTCCCCCCTACGAGCAGTACTTC. The full variable domain, its missing parts supplied by reference TRBV7-7 and TRBJ2-7, is GAGVSQSPRYKVTKRGQDVTLRCDPISSHATLYWYQQALGQGPEFLTYFNYEAQPDKSGLPSDRFSAERPEGSISTLTIQRTEQRDSAMYRCASSPTLSPPYEQYFGPGTRLTVT.

This chain uses TRBV4-3 with TRBJ2-7, with D maybe TRBD1 (6 bases). This CDR3 comprises 15 residues. Trimming took 4 bases from V and 1 from J, leaving 14 bases between them. Germline V gene sequence: CDR1 LGHNA, CDR2 YSLEER. The chain's CDR3 is CASSRLTGNSYEQYF. CDR3 DNA sequence: TGCGCCAGCAGCCGATTGACAGGCAATTCCTACGAGCAGTACTTC.

This sequence joins TRBV5-5 and TRBJ2-7; tentative D call: TRBD2 (6 bases). The CDR3 loop spans 16 amino acids. Between the trimmed V and J ends, which lost 4 bases and 0 bases, there was a span of 17 bases. Germline CDR1 and CDR2: SGHKS and YYEKEE (reference sequence). CDR3 in amino acids: CASSPMGGGNSYEQYF. CDR3 DNA sequence: TGTGCCAGCAGCCCAATGGGTGGGGGGAACTCCTACGAGCAGTACTTC. Filled out from reference TRBV5-5 and TRBJ2-7, the complete variable domain reads DAGVTQSPTHLIKTRGQQVTLRCSPISGHKSVSWYQQVLGQGPQFIFQYYEKEERGRGNFPDRFSARQFPNYSSELNVNALLLGDSALYLCASSPMGGGNSYEQYFGPGTRLTVT.

A word on this clone: Other DNA sequences in the same sample also yield this CDR3. J is TRBJ1-3 and V is TRBV7-8; no definite D call. The CDR3 spans 13 residues. From germline, CDR1 is SGHVS and CDR2 FQNEAQ. Trimming removed 8 bases at V and 0 bases at J, with 8 bases between. The CDR3 reads CASSRLSGNTIYF. CDR3 nucleotide sequence: TGTGCCAGCTCGAGACTCTCTGGAAACACCATATATTTT. The full variable domain, in which reference TRBV7-8 and TRBJ1-3 provide the parts outside the CDR3, is GAGVSQSPRYKVAKRGQDVALRCDPISGHVSLFWYQQALGQGPEFLTYFQNEAQLDKSGLPSDRFFAERPEGSVSTLKIQRTQQEDSAVYLCASSRLSGNTIYFGEGSWLTVV.

The chain links TRBV5-4 to TRBJ1-2, with D tentatively TRBD1 (5 bases). Germline CDR1 reads SGHNT; CDR2 reads YYREEE (reference sequence). Trimming removed 3 bases at V and 3 bases at J, with 15 bases between. The CDR3 is 15 amino acids. The CDR3, as DNA: TGTGCCAGCAGCTCGCCCCGGGACTGGGACTATGGCTACACCTTC. Encoded protein: CASSSPRDWDYGYTF.

The CDR3 bases are TGTGCCAGCAGCCATGACGGACTAGGGCGGTCCTACGAGCAGTACTTC. Translated: CASSHDGLGRSYEQYF. The chain is built from TRBV14 and TRBJ2-7, with 7 bases identical to TRBD2. V shed 3 bases and J 1 base; nucleotides not matched to a gene: 9. Germline V gene lookup returns CDR1 SGHDN and CDR2 FVKESK. The CDR3 consists of 16 residues.

This chain connects TRBV19 to TRBJ1-4, with D tentatively TRBD1 (6 bases). There are 15 residues in the CDR3. The germline CDR1 and CDR2 sequences are LNHDA and SQIVND (reference sequence). The V end was cut by 5 bases, the J end by 10 bases, with 20 bases between. The CDR3 DNA follows: TGTGCCAGTAGTCCCGGGGGGGGCCAGGGCGGAAAACTGTTTTTT. It specifies CASSPGGGQGGKLFF.

The V gene is TRBV13, the J gene TRBJ2-3; 14 nucleotides align to TRBD2. The CDR3 has 18 residues. After removal of 4 bases from V and 1 base from J, the junction contained 7 bases not matched to a gene. Germline loops: CDR1 PRHDT, CDR2 FYEKMQ (reference sequence). This chain's CDR3 is CASSSRLAGGRGTDTQYF. CDR3 coding DNA: TGTGCCAGCAGCTCCAGACTAGCGGGGGGGCGCGGCACAGATACGCAGTATTTT.

V gene TRBV19 combines with J gene TRBJ1-5; 9 bases are shared with TRBD1. Germline V gene lookup returns CDR1 LNHDA and CDR2 SQIVND (reference sequence). The J segment lost 5 bases and the V segment lost 7 bases, leaving 9 bases of the junction unmatched. This CDR3 has 15 residues. The CDR3 coding sequence is TGTGCCAGTACCGGAGCCGGGACAGGGCATCAGCCCCAGCATTTT. It is translated as CASTGAGTGHQPQHF. Combining the CDR3 with reference TRBV19 and TRBJ1-5 gives the whole variable domain DGGITQSPKYLFRKEGQNVTLSCEQNLNHDAMYWYRQDPGQGLRLIYYSQIVNDFQKGDIAEGYSVSREKKESFPLTVTSAQKNPTAFYLCASTGAGTGHQPQHFGDGTRLSIL.

This chain uses TRBV28 with TRBJ2-3, with TRBD2 matching 10 bases. Germline V gene sequence: CDR1 MDHEN, CDR2 SYDVKM. J gave up 10 bases and V 2 bases, and 9 bases lay outside the gene matches. CDR3 size: 15 residues. The CDR3 region is CASSLIAGGRRAQYF. The CDR3 DNA reads TGTGCCAGCAGTTTAATAGCGGGAGGTAGGAGAGCGCAGTATTTT.

V is TRBV19 and J is TRBJ1-2; D is undetermined. CDR1 and CDR2 (germline): LNHDA, SQIVND (reference sequence). This CDR3 region has 12 residues. V was pared by 3 bases and J by 7 bases, with 9 bases between. For the CDR3, the DNA is TGTGCCAGTAGTATCCACAACATTGGCTACACCTTC. Translated, it gives CASSIHNIGYTF.

The chain combines TRBV18 with TRBJ2-1, with 13 bases fitting TRBD2. V dropped 4 bases and J dropped 3; count of bases not matched to a gene: 3. The CDR3 consists of 16 residues. Per germline, CDR1 KGHSH and CDR2 LQKENI. The CDR3 nucleotides are TGTGCCAGCTCACTCGGACTAGCGGGGGTCTACAATGAGCAGTTCTTC. This codes for CASSLGLAGVYNEQFF.

This rearrangement joins TRBV6-5 to TRBJ1-2; 8 bases map to TRBD1. J lost 4 bases, V lost 7 bases, and 8 bases had no gene match. From germline, CDR1 is MNHEY and CDR2 SVGAGI. The CDR3 extends over 14 amino acids. Here the CDR3 DNA reads TGTGCCAGCACCGCACAGGGGGGAGGCTATGGCTACACCTTC. Translating it yields CASTAQGGGYGYTF.

This chain uses TRBV5-6 with TRBJ2-2, with 7 bases matching TRBD2. This CDR3 has 13 amino acids. V was clipped by 7 bases and J by 4 bases; unmatched bases: 4. The V gene's germline CDR1 is SGHDT and CDR2 YYEEEE. CDR3 bases: TGTGCCAGCGGCCGACTAGCCACCGGGGAGCTGTTTTTT. Protein: CASGRLATGELFF.

The V and J genes are TRBV3-1 (or the pseudogene TRBV3-2) and TRBJ2-5, with TRBD2 matching 8 bases. The CDR3 covers 16 residues. Per germline, CDR1 LGHDT and CDR2 YNNKEL (reference sequence). Trimming cost V 7 bases and J 5 bases; bases outside gene matches: 15. CDR3 loop: CASTPRTSSRGETQYF. CDR3 nucleotide sequence: TGTGCCAGCACCCCACGGACTAGCAGCCGCGGGGAGACCCAGTACTTC.

The V and J genes are TRBV7-6 and TRBJ1-2; D remains unclear. The CDR3 extends over 15 amino acids. V dropped 1 base and J dropped 4 bases, with 13 bases sitting between them. Germline assignment: CDR1 SGHVS and CDR2 FNYEAQ. The DNA for the CDR3 is TGTGCCAGCAGCTTAGGGGCAGACCCACTCTATGGCTACACCTTC. Amino acids: CASSLGADPLYGYTF. Drawing the rest from reference TRBV7-6 and TRBJ1-2, the complete variable domain is GAGVSQSPRYKVTKRGQDVALRCDPISGHVSLYWYRQALGQGPEFLTYFNYEAQQDKSGLPNDRFSAERPEGSISTLTIQRTEQRDSAMYRCASSLGADPLYGYTFGSGTRLTVV.

DNA of the CDR3: TGTGCCAGTAGTATAGGTCCCCGTAGAAGCTCCTATAATTCACCCCTCCACTTT. This codes for CASSIGPRRSSYNSPLHF. J is TRBJ1-6 and V is TRBV19, with D hard to call. Germline CDR1 reads LNHDA; CDR2 reads SQIVND (reference sequence). CDR3 length: 18 residues. V lost 1 base, J lost 0 bases, and 13 bases lay in between.

The chain links TRBV23-1 to TRBJ1-5; D remains ambiguous. TRBV23-1 is an ORF for which the function is uncertain. The CDR3 totals 11 residues. V shed 4 bases and J shed 6 bases, with 4 bases lying between them. The CDR3 here is CASSPGQPQHF. As DNA, the CDR3 is TGCGCCAGCAGTCCCGGTCAGCCCCAGCATTTT.

The V call is TRBV16, the J call TRBJ1-5; 7 bases align to TRBD1. The germline V gene has CDR1 KGHSY and CDR2 FQNENV. With V trimmed by 5 bases and J by 4 bases, 11 bases remained unmatched. This CDR3 is built from 16 residues. The CDR3 is CASSFHRGEGNQPQHF. DNA for the CDR3: TGTGCCAGCAGCTTTCACAGGGGAGAAGGGAATCAGCCCCAGCATTTT.

The V call is TRBV27, the J call TRBJ1-6, with 10 positions matching TRBD1. V lost 4 bases, J lost 7 bases, and 7 bases stayed unmatched. Germline CDR1 is MNHEY and CDR2 is SMNVEV (reference sequence). The CDR3 runs to 16 residues. The CDR3 here is CASSSIGQGVNSPLHF. The CDR3 DNA follows: TGTGCCAGCAGTTCCATCGGACAGGGGGTGAATTCACCCCTCCACTTT.